The rows below give T cell receptor beta chains drawn from one sample of a study of T cells in Graves' hyperthyroidism and ophthalmopathy. TCRdb re-called the multiplex PCR reads through MiXCR, storing one row per CDR3 protein. Altogether roughly 700,000 distinct CDR3 sequences are present, less than 15% being singletons, with the ten largest covering roughly 10%. The sequenced material came from blood. These receptors were taken from a woman aged 18-29 years with Graves' hyperthyroidism. Each CDR3 is given with its conserved first and last residue. D genes are given only for firm matches. The size field is filled for only some rows; it gives once, few, many or a size class.

TRBJ2-1 TRBD1 many TRBV13 TGTGCCAGCAAGGGGGCCAAGGGGCGATCCTACAATGAGCAGTTCTTC CASKGAKGRSYNEQFF
TRBJ2-7 TRBD1 many TRBV13 TGTGCCAGCAGCCCCGGGACAGGGGGCTTTGAGCAGTACTTC CASSPGTGGFEQYF
TRBJ1-5 . few TRBV7-8 TGTGCCAGCAGCCTCTTGTGGGCAGAGAGCCCTCAGCCCCAGCATTTT CASSLLWAESPQPQHF
TRBJ1-2 TRBD1 . TRBV27 TGTGCCAGCAGTTTGACAGGGAAGGGGGCTATCGGCTATGGCTACACCTTC CASSLTGKGAIGYGYTF
TRBJ2-7 TRBD2 many TRBV12-3/TRBV12-4 TGTGCCAGCAGCAAGACTAGCGGTATCTACGAGCAGTACTTC CASSKTSGIYEQYF
TRBJ1-2 TRBD1 . TRBV10-2 TGCGCCAGCAGACAAGACAGGGTGGGCTATGGCTACACCTTC CASRQDRVGYGYTF
TRBJ2-5 TRBD2 few TRBV7-9 TGTGCCAGCAGCTTAGGCGATAGCGGGATAGAGACCCAGTACTTC CASSLGDSGIETQYF
TRBJ2-2 . . TRBV7-9 TGTGCCAGCACCTCCCGACAGGCCGGGGAGCTGTTTTTT CASTSRQAGELFF
TRBJ2-2 . few TRBV18 TGTGCCAGCTCGCCTACTGTATCCACCGGGGAGCTGTTTTTT CASSPTVSTGELFF
TRBJ1-1 TRBD1 few TRBV20-1 TGCAGTGCTGAACAGGGGGCGAGCACTGAAGCTTTCTTT CSAEQGASTEAFF
TRBJ2-3 TRBD2 . TRBV2 TGTGCCGGCAGAGGGACTAGCGGGAGCGGAGTAGATACGCAGTATTTT CAGRGTSGSGVDTQYF
TRBJ1-2 TRBD1 many TRBV30 TGTGCCTGGATTCCCGGCAGGGGGGACTATGGCTACACCTTC CAWIPGRGDYGYTF
TRBJ2-3 TRBD2 many TRBV28 TGTGCCAGCAGTTTACTTTTAGCGGGAGGCACAGATACGCAGTATTTT CASSLLLAGGTDTQYF
TRBJ1-5 . . TRBV6-1 TGTGCCAGCAGCCCCATTGCACAGGGTGCAAATCAGCCCCAGCATTTT CASSPIAQGANQPQHF
TRBJ2-5 . many TRBV11-2 TGTGCCAGCAGCCAATCACTACTCTCCCCCTTTCAGTACTTC CASSQSLLSPFQYF
TRBJ2-1 TRBD2 many TRBV20-1 TGCAGTGCACCACCGACTAGCGGGAAACCAGGGATCTCCTACAATGAGCAGTTCTTC CSAPPTSGKPGISYNEQFF
TRBJ2-1 . many TRBV27 TGTGCCAGCAGTACGGGGATAGGAGGTGAGCAGTTCTTC CASSTGIGGEQFF
TRBJ1-2 TRBD1 many TRBV3-1 TGTGCCAGCAGCGGGACAGGGGGCATCTATGGCTACACCTTC CASSGTGGIYGYTF
TRBJ1-1 . . TRBV5-1 TGCGCCAGCAGCTTCGGGCCACTGAACTTGAACACTGAAGCTTTCTTT CASSFGPLNLNTEAFF
TRBJ2-3 . many TRBV10-1 TGCGCCAGCAGTGAGCCCGCGGGTGATACGCAGTATTTT CASSEPAGDTQYF
TRBJ2-1 TRBD2 many TRBV11-2 TGTGCCAGCCGGGGGGGCGATGAGCAGTTCTTC CASRGGDEQFF
TRBJ2-7 . many TRBV12-3/TRBV12-4 TGTGCCAGCAGTCCGGGTTATTCTATCGAGCAGTACTTC CASSPGYSIEQYF
TRBJ2-1 . many TRBV20-1 TGCAGTGCTAGAGATCGGGTGAGACTAGTCGACAATGAGCAGTTCTTC CSARDRVRLVDNEQFF
TRBJ1-1 TRBD1 . TRBV7-2 TGTGCCAGCAGCAACCACAGGGGGCAAAACACTGAAGCTTTCTTT CASSNHRGQNTEAFF
TRBJ1-2 . many TRBV30 TGTGCCGGTTGGGCTAGGCGCGACTATGGCTACACCTTC CAGWARRDYGYTF
TRBJ2-7 . many TRBV12-3/TRBV12-4 TGTGCCAGCAGTTTATTCCCCCCCCGTGGCGCCTACGAGCAGTACTTC CASSLFPPRGAYEQYF
TRBJ2-7 TRBD2 many TRBV6-1 TGTGCCAGCAGTGAAGGAGCGGGAGGGGCCGAGCAGTACTTC CASSEGAGGAEQYF
TRBJ1-5 . few TRBV19 TGTGCCAGTAGTATAGATCCGAGACAGCCCCAGCATTTT CASSIDPRQPQHF
TRBJ2-7 TRBD2 few TRBV4-2 TGTGCCAGCAGCCAACCGCGGTGGCTAGCGGATTCCTACGAGCAGTACTTC CASSQPRWLADSYEQYF
TRBJ2-3 . many TRBV15 TGTGCCACCAGCAGAGATGGGGGGGCCGGCACAGATACGCAGTATTTT CATSRDGGAGTDTQYF
TRBJ1-1 . . TRBV19 TGTGCCAGTAGTACAAAGACAGCCAGCACTGAAGCTTTCTTT CASSTKTASTEAFF
TRBJ1-1 TRBD1 . TRBV4-1 TGCGCCAGCAGCCAAGATAATACAGGGGCGGGTGAAGCTTTCTTT CASSQDNTGAGEAFF
TRBJ2-1 TRBD2 . TRBV5-1 TGCGCCAGCAGCGACAAGGGCAGCGGGAACGAGCAGTTCTTC CASSDKGSGNEQFF
TRBJ2-1 . many TRBV5-1 TGCGCCAGCAGCTGGTGGCCTGCCAGGGACTCCTACAATGAGCAGTTCTTC CASSWWPARDSYNEQFF
TRBJ1-5 . few TRBV6-2/TRBV6-3 TGTGCCAGCAGTTACGGGGACCCCCTGGGGCCCCAGCATTTT CASSYGDPLGPQHF
TRBJ1-2 . many TRBV18 TGTGCCAGCTCGCCCCCCCAAGTAGGGTATGGCTACACCTTC CASSPPQVGYGYTF
TRBJ2-2 TRBD1 many TRBV24-1 TGTGCCACCAGTGGTCCCGGGACAGGGGACCTCTCGAGGACCGGGGAGCTGTTTTTT CATSGPGTGDLSRTGELFF
TRBJ2-3 . many TRBV27 TGTGCCAGCAGTTTTTCTAGCACAGATACGCAGTATTTT CASSFSSTDTQYF
TRBJ2-1 . . TRBV20-1 TGCAGCCGAACAATAGCGACTTCCTACAATGAGCAGTTCTTC CSRTIATSYNEQFF
TRBJ2-7 TRBD1 . TRBV7-2 TGTGCCAGCAGTCCCAGCCGGGACAGCCTGGGAGAGCAGTACTTC CASSPSRDSLGEQYF
TRBJ2-7 . . TRBV19 TGTGCCAGTAGTATGGGTGGCCAGGGGTGGACCTACGAGCAGTACTTC CASSMGGQGWTYEQYF
TRBJ2-7 . many TRBV7-2 TGTGCCAGCAGCCCTCGGTTTTCCCGCCACTACGAGCAGTACTTC CASSPRFSRHYEQYF
TRBJ1-2 TRBD1 few TRBV5-6 TGTGCCAGCAGCACACCAACAGGGGTCATTGGTGGCTACACCTTC CASSTPTGVIGGYTF
TRBJ1-1 . many TRBV5-1 TGCGCCAGCAGCTTGGTATCCGCGAATGCTGAAGCTTTCTTT CASSLVSANAEAFF
TRBJ2-1 TRBD2 . TRBV27 TGTGCCAGCAGTTGGCCGGGACTAGCGGCCAATGAGCAGTTCTTC CASSWPGLAANEQFF
TRBJ2-1 TRBD2 . TRBV6-2/TRBV6-3 TGTGCCAGCAGCCCCCGTGGGCAGCGGGGAAACTACAATGAGCAGTTCTTC CASSPRGQRGNYNEQFF
TRBJ2-2 . . TRBV4-1 TGCGCCAGCAGCCACTCAGGCGCTAGTCGGACCGGGGAGCTGTTTTTT CASSHSGASRTGELFF